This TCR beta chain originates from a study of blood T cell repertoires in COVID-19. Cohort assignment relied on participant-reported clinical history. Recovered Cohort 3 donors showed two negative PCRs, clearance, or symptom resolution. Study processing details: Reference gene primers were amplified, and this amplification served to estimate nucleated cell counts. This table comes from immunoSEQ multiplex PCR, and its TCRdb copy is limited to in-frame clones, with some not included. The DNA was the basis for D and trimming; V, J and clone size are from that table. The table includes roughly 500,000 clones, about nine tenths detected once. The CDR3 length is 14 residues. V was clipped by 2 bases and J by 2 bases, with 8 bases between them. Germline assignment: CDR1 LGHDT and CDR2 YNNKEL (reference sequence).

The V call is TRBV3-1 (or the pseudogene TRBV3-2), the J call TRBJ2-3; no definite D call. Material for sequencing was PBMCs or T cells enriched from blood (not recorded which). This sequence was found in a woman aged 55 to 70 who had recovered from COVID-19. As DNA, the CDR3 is TGTGCCAGCAGCCAACGCGCTGTCACAGATACGCAGTATTTT. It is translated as CASSQRAVTDTQYF.